This T cell receptor (beta chain) came from a study of CDR3 diversity in severe acne. This clonotype has a count of ten or more. The CDR3 extends over 13 amino acids. Per the germline V gene, CDR1 is LNHDA and CDR2 is SQIVND (reference sequence). V trimming: 7 bases; J trimming: 3 bases; junction bases outside the gene matches: 3. TCRdb re-analysed the PCR reads in MiXCR, keeping a single row per CDR3 protein. Of more than 80,000 distinct CDR3 sequences listed, approximately 49% are singletons. Sequencing was done on a sample of blood. The chain is built from TRBV19 and TRBJ2-3, with TRBD1 matching over 8 bases. This clonotype was obtained from a male donor with severe acne vulgaris. CDR3: CASNRGITDTQYF. The CDR3 coding sequence is TGTGCCAGTAACAGGGGGATTACAGATACGCAGTATTTT.